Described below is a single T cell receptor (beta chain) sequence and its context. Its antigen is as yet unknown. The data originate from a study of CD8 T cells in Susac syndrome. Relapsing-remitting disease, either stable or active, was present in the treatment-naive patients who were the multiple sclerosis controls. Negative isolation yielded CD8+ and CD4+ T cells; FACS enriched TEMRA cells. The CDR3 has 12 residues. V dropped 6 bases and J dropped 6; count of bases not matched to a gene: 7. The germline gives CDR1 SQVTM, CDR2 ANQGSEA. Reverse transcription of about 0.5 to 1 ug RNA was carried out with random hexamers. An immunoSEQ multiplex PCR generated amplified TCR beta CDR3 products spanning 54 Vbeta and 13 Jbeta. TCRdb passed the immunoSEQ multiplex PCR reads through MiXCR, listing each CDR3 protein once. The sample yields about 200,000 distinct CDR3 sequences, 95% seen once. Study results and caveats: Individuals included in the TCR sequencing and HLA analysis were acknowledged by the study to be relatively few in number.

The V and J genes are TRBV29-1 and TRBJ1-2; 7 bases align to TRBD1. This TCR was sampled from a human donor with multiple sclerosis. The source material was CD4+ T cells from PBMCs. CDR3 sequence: CSVQGGRDGYTF. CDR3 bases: TGCAGCGTGCAGGGGGGGCGCGATGGCTACACCTTC.